This TCR beta chain was identified during a study of glioma-infiltrating T cells after dendritic cell vaccination. Turning to the study itself: Glioblastoma patients came from Phase I and II dendritic cell vaccination trials. Three intradermal dendritic cell vaccine injections were given every two weeks. Findings and caveats of the study: Survival was not directly related to TCR clonality in these patients.

As regards this clone: Antigen specificity is unknown.

The immunoSEQ assay amplified TCRB CDR3 from up to about 2 ug DNA. Here immunoSEQ multiplex PCR was the method, and the copy in TCRdb shows in-frame clones only, minus some. Of approximately 100,000 clones detected, approximately 80% appear once; the ten largest clones hold approximately 6%. The material sequenced was blood, taken before dendritic cell vaccination. The TCR originated in a human donor with glioblastoma.

CDR3 residues: CASSLTGMNTEAFF. The DNA for the CDR3 is TGCGCCAGCAGTCTGACAGGGATGAACACTGAAGCTTTCTTT. This chain joins TRBV5-1 and TRBJ1-1, with 7 bases that match TRBD1. Germline loops: CDR1 SGHRS, CDR2 YFSETQ. The V segment lost 5 bases and the J segment 0 bases; nucleotides outside the gene matches: 4. The CDR3 totals 14 residues. Variable domain in full (rest from reference TRBV5-1 and TRBJ1-1): KAGVTQTPRYLIKTRGQQVTLSCSPISGHRSVSWYQQTPGQGLQFLFEYFSETQRNKGNFPGRFSGRQFSNSRSEMNVSTLELGDSALYLCASSLTGMNTEAFFGQGTRLTVV.